What follows are 23 T cell receptor beta chains derived from one specimen sequenced in a study of Tregs in tolerant kidney transplant recipients. Related graft donors supplied nonmyeloablative bone marrow transplants, and mixed chimerism was transient. Assay used: immunoSEQ multiplex PCR; TCRdb lists only in-frame clones, some missing. The sample records approximately 82,000 clones, 93% being singletons. This sample comprised CD4+ T cells from blood (PBMCs), obtained 12 months after the transplant. The origin of the receptors is a human patient who received a combined kidney and bone marrow transplant. Part of the T cells may come from the graft donor.

For this clone: This same CDR3 is encoded by further DNA sequences in the sample. V is TRBV18 and J is TRBJ1-5; TRBD1 agrees at 7 bases. V gave up 3 bases and J gave up 2 bases; unmatched junction bases: 1. This CDR3 has 14 amino acids. Germline assignment: CDR1 KGHSH and CDR2 LQKENI. CDR3 residues: CASSPGTGNQPQHF. The DNA for the CDR3 is TGTGCCAGCTCACCTGGGACAGGCAATCAGCCCCAGCATTTT.

This sequence joins TRBV4-3 and TRBJ2-4; TRBD1 matches 7 bases. The CDR3 has 15 residues. V lost 1 base and J lost 4; bases outside the gene matches: 4. The V gene's germline CDR1 is LGHNA and CDR2 YSLEER. In DNA, the CDR3 is TGCGCCAGCAGCCAAGGGGGACAGCTGAAAAACATTCAGTACTTC. Protein: CASSQGGQLKNIQYF.

The rearrangement uses TRBV4-3 and TRBJ1-6; maybe TRBD1 (5 bases). Germline V gene sequence: CDR1 LGHNA, CDR2 YSLEER. Between the trimmed V and J ends, which lost 0 bases and 13 bases, there was a span of 13 bases. This CDR3 spans 14 amino acids. The CDR3 bases are TGCGCCAGCAGCCAAGATCATAGGGACTCCCCCCTCCACTTT. It yields the protein CASSQDHRDSPLHF.

The chain couples TRBV19 to TRBJ2-2, with 9 bases fitting TRBD2. The V segment lost 5 bases and the J segment 3 bases; nucleotides outside the gene matches: 7. Germline CDR1 is LNHDA and CDR2 is SQIVND (reference sequence). The CDR3 covers 16 residues. The CDR3 coding sequence is TGTGCCAGTAGTGACCGCGGGGGGGCGGACACCGGGGAGCTGTTTTTT. This encodes CASSDRGGADTGELFF.

This chain joins TRBV7-9 and TRBJ1-5, with D uncertain. The V gene lost 4 bases and the J gene lost 1 base, with 23 bases spanning the gap. The CDR3 has 19 residues. CDR1 and CDR2 (germline): SEHNR, FQNEAQ (reference sequence). The CDR3 protein is CASSSSSRVGRDSNQPQHF. CDR3 coding DNA: TGTGCCAGCAGCTCATCCAGTAGGGTAGGGAGAGACAGCAATCAGCCCCAGCATTTT.

V usage is TRBV5-1 and J usage is TRBJ2-5, with 9 bases identical to TRBD1. V was clipped by 0 bases and J by 5 bases; unmatched bases: 2. CDR1 and CDR2 from the germline V gene are SGHRS and YFSETQ. CDR3 size: 14 residues. The CDR3 nucleotides read TGCGCCAGCAGCTTGGGGGGGACAGGGGAGACCCAGTACTTC. Its translation: CASSLGGTGETQYF. The whole variable domain, filled in from reference TRBV5-1 and TRBJ2-5, reads KAGVTQTPRYLIKTRGQQVTLSCSPISGHRSVSWYQQTPGQGLQFLFEYFSETQRNKGNFPGRFSGRQFSNSRSEMNVSTLELGDSALYLCASSLGGTGETQYFGPGTRLLVL.

This chain connects TRBV29-1 to TRBJ2-3; 11 positions agree with TRBD2. V lost 8 bases, J lost 6 bases, and 7 bases stayed unmatched. The CDR3 contains 13 residues. The germline V gene encodes CDR1 SQVTM and CDR2 ANQGSEA. CDR3 nucleotide sequence: TGCAGCATCGGGACTAGCGGTGCGGATACGCAGTATTTT. Amino acids: CSIGTSGADTQYF.

J is TRBJ2-7 and V is TRBV29-1, with D maybe TRBD1 (5 bases). Trimming cost V 3 bases and J 2 bases, with 11 bases left between them. The length of the CDR3 is 13 residues. Germline values: CDR1 SQVTM, CDR2 ANQGSEA. CDR3 residues: CSVEAGNPYEQYF. The CDR3 coding sequence is TGCAGCGTTGAGGCAGGGAATCCCTACGAGCAGTACTTC.

This sequence joins TRBV4-2 and TRBJ2-5; 12 nucleotides agree with TRBD2. The J call is uncertain, as TRBJ2-7 better fits the DNA end. Looked up from germline, CDR1 is LGHNA and CDR2 is YNFKEQ. This CDR3 region has 18 residues. CDR3 sequence: CASSQDLHLAGGDYEQYF. The DNA for the CDR3 is TGTGCCAGCAGCCAAGATCTCCACCTAGCGGGAGGGGACTACGAGCAGTACTTC.

In DNA, the CDR3 is TGCGCCAGCAGCCCTTGGACATTTGGCGACGAGCAGTACTTC. Translating gives CASSPWTFGDEQYF. V gene TRBV4-1 combines with J gene TRBJ2-7, with D possibly TRBD1 on 5 matching bases. The CDR3 runs 14 residues. Germline V CDR1 and CDR2: MGHRA, YSYEKL. V was clipped by 4 bases and J by 5 bases, with 15 bases between them.

The V gene is TRBV5-1, the J gene TRBJ1-6; D not resolved. V was trimmed by 1 base and J by 0 bases, leaving 17 bases between them. This CDR3 region has 19 residues. The germline CDR1 and CDR2 sequences are SGHRS and YFSETQ. The CDR3 region has the DNA TGCGCCAGCAGCTTGAGCCCTCCCTCTGCCGGCTCCTATAATTCACCCCTCCACTTT. Translation: CASSLSPPSAGSYNSPLHF.

This rearrangement joins TRBV4-1 to TRBJ1-1; D might be TRBD1 (5 bases). The germline CDR1 and CDR2 sequences are MGHRA and YSYEKL. The CDR3 is 17 amino acids. Trimming removed 1 base from V and 1 base from J, with 16 bases in between. The CDR3 protein is CASSQGGGRARNTEAFF. In DNA form, the CDR3 reads TGCGCCAGCAGCCAAGGTGGGGGGAGGGCAAGGAACACTGAAGCTTTCTTT.

The V call is TRBV11-2, the J call TRBJ2-1; TRBD2 agrees at 12 bases. Germline V CDR1 and CDR2: SGHAT, FQNNGV. The CDR3 runs 17 residues. J was trimmed by 9 bases and V by 0 bases; bases with no gene match: 9. Here the CDR3 reads CASSLDVATSGRGEQFF. CDR3 nucleotides: TGTGCCAGCAGCTTAGATGTGGCGACTAGCGGGAGAGGTGAGCAGTTCTTC.

V and J are TRBV18 and TRBJ2-1; 7 nucleotides match TRBD1. CDR1 and CDR2 from the germline V gene are KGHSH and LQKENI. V trimming: 3 bases; J trimming: 5 bases; junction bases outside the gene matches: 4. The CDR3 extends over 14 amino acids. CDR3 loop: CASSPETGDNEQFF. In nucleotides, the CDR3 is TGTGCCAGCTCACCGGAAACAGGGGACAATGAGCAGTTCTTC.

With respect to this clone: Different DNA sequences within this sample yield the same CDR3. This chain links TRBV19 with TRBJ1-6; 8 nucleotides match TRBD1. V lost 3 bases and J lost 7; bases outside the gene matches: 2. Germline CDR1 reads LNHDA; CDR2 reads SQIVND (reference sequence). This CDR3 comprises 14 residues. CDR3 residues: CASSMRTGNSPLHF. The CDR3 region has the DNA TGTGCCAGTAGTATGCGGACAGGGAATTCACCCCTCCACTTT.

The rearrangement links TRBV4-2 to TRBJ1-2; 11 bases match TRBD1. Germline V gene sequence: CDR1 LGHNA, CDR2 YNFKEQ. V lost 0 bases, J lost 7 bases, and 10 bases stayed unmatched. The CDR3 is 17 amino acids. CDR3 protein: CASSQDLRTGGSFGYTF. Written as DNA, the CDR3 is TGTGCCAGCAGCCAAGATCTCAGGACAGGGGGCTCATTTGGCTACACCTTC.

This chain joins TRBV28 and TRBJ1-1, with TRBD1 identical over 8 bases. Unmatched junction bases numbered 7, after V lost 3 bases and J lost 4 bases. Germline V gene data show CDR1 as MDHEN and CDR2 as SYDVKM. This CDR3 is 15 amino acids long. The CDR3 protein is CASSFHGTGGTEAFF. CDR3 in DNA: TGTGCCAGCAGTTTCCACGGGACAGGCGGCACTGAAGCTTTCTTT.

The rearrangement uses TRBV7-3 and TRBJ1-4, with 7 nucleotides matching TRBD1. V gave up 0 bases and J gave up 8 bases; unmatched junction bases: 0. Germline assignment: CDR1 SGHTA and CDR2 FQGTGA. CDR3 length: 13 amino acids. CDR3 sequence reads: CASSLTGGEKLFF. The CDR3 DNA follows: TGTGCCAGCAGCTTAACAGGGGGCGAAAAACTGTTTTTT.

This clone was detected once. The chain has TRBV7-6 and TRBJ2-5; D is perhaps TRBD2 (5 bases). CDR3 length: 13 residues. Trimming removed 1 base from V and 6 bases from J, with 9 bases in between. Per the germline V gene, CDR1 is SGHVS and CDR2 is FNYEAQ. The CDR3 here is CASSLGGDKTQYF. Here the CDR3 DNA reads TGTGCCAGCAGCTTAGGGGGAGATAAGACCCAGTACTTC.

The V call is TRBV7-9, the J call TRBJ2-3, with a weak D call TRBD1 (6 bases). Germline assignment: CDR1 SEHNR and CDR2 FQNEAQ (reference sequence). The V end was cut by 3 bases, the J end by 1 base, with 8 bases between. The CDR3 contains 14 residues. This CDR3 is CASSLGAGTDTQYF. CDR3 coding DNA: TGTGCCAGCAGCTTGGGGGCAGGCACAGATACGCAGTATTTT.

The chain has TRBV6-6 and TRBJ2-5, with TRBD1 as a possible D gene (5 bases). The J call could be wrong; TRBJ2-7 is a better fit for the DNA end. Germline V CDR1 and CDR2: MNHNY, SVGAGI (reference sequence). This CDR3 region has 15 residues. The CDR3 here is CASSYFGQDSYEQYF. CDR3 coding DNA: TGTGCCAGCAGTTACTTCGGACAAGACTCCTACGAGCAGTACTTC.

The V gene is TRBV6-5, the J gene TRBJ2-1; D uncertain. CDR1 and CDR2 from the germline V gene are MNHEY and SVGAGI. The CDR3 loop spans 11 amino acids. With 5 bases removed from V and 8 bases from J, the gap between germline ends came to 7 bases. CDR3 bases: TGTGCCAGCAGTAGCGAATATGAGCAGTTCTTC. Its translation: CASSSEYEQFF.

This clone was recorded a few times. The chain couples TRBV10-3 to TRBJ1-1; the D is unclear. Trimming cost V 0 bases and J 5 bases, with 13 bases left between them. Looked up from germline, CDR1 is ENHRY and CDR2 is SYGVKD. This CDR3 comprises 15 residues. This CDR3 reads CAISESRRGGTEAFF. Here the CDR3 DNA reads TGTGCCATCAGTGAGTCGAGACGGGGAGGGACTGAAGCTTTCTTT.